Each of the 17 T cell receptor beta chains below was sequenced from the same sample in a study of PD-1 blockade in classical Hodgkin lymphoma. The data were produced by immunoSEQ multiplex PCR, yet TCRdb's version contains in-frame clones alone and is incomplete. Of fewer than 15,000 clones listed, more than 75% are singletons. Every one of the patients relapsed after autologous stem cell transplantation (brentuximab vedotin exposure was variable). Sequenced here: peripheral blood mononuclear cells (PBMCs), sampled at baseline. The receptors here all came from a human donor with classical Hodgkin lymphoma.

The chain is built from TRBV5-1 and TRBJ2-2, with 14 bases aligning to TRBD2. The junction had 3 bases not matched to a gene; V was cut back by 4 bases and J by 4 bases. The length of the CDR3 is 16 residues. Per germline, CDR1 SGHRS and CDR2 YFSETQ. CDR3 residues: CASSGGLAGVTGELFF. The CDR3 DNA follows: TGCGCCAGCAGCGGGGGACTAGCGGGAGTCACCGGGGAGCTGTTTTTT. Based on the CDR3 plus reference TRBV5-1 and TRBJ2-2, the full variable domain is KAGVTQTPRYLIKTRGQQVTLSCSPISGHRSVSWYQQTPGQGLQFLFEYFSETQRNKGNFPGRFSGRQFSNSRSEMNVSTLELGDSALYLCASSGGLAGVTGELFFGEGSRLTVL.

The chain joins TRBV7-9 to TRBJ2-7; D may be TRBD1 or TRBD2 (6 bases each). V lost 1 base and J 5 bases, leaving 15 bases between the germline ends. Germline V gene lookup returns CDR1 SEHNR and CDR2 FQNEAQ (reference sequence). The CDR3 loop spans 15 amino acids. The CDR3 loop is CASSLVGGRGDEQYF. CDR3 bases: TGTGCCAGCAGCTTAGTGGGGGGCCGAGGGGACGAGCAGTACTTC. Using reference TRBV7-9 and TRBJ2-7 for the parts outside the CDR3, the full variable domain is DTGVSQNPRHKITKRGQNVTFRCDPISEHNRLYWYRQTLGQGPEFLTYFQNEAQLEKSRLLSDRFSAERPKGSFSTLEIQRTEQGDSAMYLCASSLVGGRGDEQYFGPGTRLTVT.

The V and J genes are TRBV7-7 and TRBJ2-1, with a tentative D call TRBD2 (6 bases). This CDR3 contains 15 residues. V lost 5 bases and J 0 bases, leaving 11 bases between the germline ends. The V gene's germline CDR1 is SSHAT and CDR2 FNYEAQ (reference sequence). The CDR3 DNA reads as TGTGCCAGCAGCCGGGACTCCAGCTCCTACAATGAGCAGTTCTTC. It encodes CASSRDSSSYNEQFF. Using reference TRBV7-7 and TRBJ2-1 for the parts outside the CDR3, the full variable domain is GAGVSQSPRYKVTKRGQDVTLRCDPISSHATLYWYQQALGQGPEFLTYFNYEAQPDKSGLPSDRFSAERPEGSISTLTIQRTEQRDSAMYRCASSRDSSSYNEQFFGPGTRLTVL.

The chain couples TRBV6-5 to TRBJ1-2; a weak D match, TRBD1 (5 bases). Trimming pared 6 bases from V and 4 bases from J, leaving 18 bases between. Germline-derived CDR1 and CDR2 are MNHEY and SVGAGI. The length of the CDR3 is 15 residues. CDR3 protein: CASSRDLSLIYGYTF. In DNA form, the CDR3 reads TGTGCCAGCAGCCGGGACCTTTCCCTTATCTATGGCTACACCTTC.

The DNA of the CDR3 is TGTGCCACCAGCAGAGATAGTATCGGGAGCCTGGAGACCCAGTACTTC. It translates to CATSRDSIGSLETQYF. This chain links TRBV15 with TRBJ2-5; perhaps TRBD2 as D (6 bases). This CDR3 has 16 residues. Germline loops: CDR1 LNHNV, CDR2 YYDKDF (reference sequence). Trimming shortened V by 0 bases and J by 5 bases, and 16 bases separated the two germline ends. Full variable domain (missing parts from reference TRBV15 and TRBJ2-5): DAMVIQNPRYQVTQFGKPVTLSCSQTLNHNVMYWYQQKSSQAPKLLFHYYDKDFNNEADTPDNFQSRRPNTSFCFLDIRSPGLGDTAMYLCATSRDSIGSLETQYFGPGTRLLVL.

This rearrangement joins TRBV27 to TRBJ2-3; D possibly corresponds to TRBD2 (7 bases). CDR1 and CDR2 from the germline V gene are MNHEY and SMNVEV (reference sequence). This CDR3 comprises 17 residues. Trimming cost V 2 bases and J 6 bases, with 21 bases left between them. CDR3 in amino acids: CASSLKGGARVGDTQYF. In nucleotides, the CDR3 is TGTGCCAGCAGTTTAAAAGGGGGGGCCAGGGTAGGGGATACGCAGTATTTT.

This chain connects TRBV11-2 to TRBJ2-5, with D unclear. The CDR3 contains 12 residues. The V end lost 8 bases, the J end lost 4 bases, and 11 bases lay between the germline ends. Germline lookup yields CDR1 SGHAT and CDR2 FQNNGV. The CDR3 nucleotides are TGTGCCAGCCGCTACGGTCCAGAGACCCAGTACTTC. Amino acids: CASRYGPETQYF.

The chain recombines TRBV5-1 with TRBJ2-2; 8 positions agree with TRBD2. Germline V gene data show CDR1 as SGHRS and CDR2 as YFSETQ. The CDR3 covers 16 residues. V gave up 7 bases and J gave up 3 bases; unmatched junction bases: 11. CDR3 in amino acids: CASRSGVSADTGELFF. The CDR3 DNA follows: TGCGCCAGCCGTAGCGGGGTTAGCGCGGACACCGGGGAGCTGTTTTTT.

The chain recombines TRBV5-1 with TRBJ2-2; 7 bases match TRBD2. V shed 5 bases and J 6 bases; nucleotides not matched to a gene: 10. The CDR3 has 15 amino acids. Germline V gives CDR1 SGHRS, CDR2 YFSETQ. The CDR3 bases are TGCGCCAGCAGTGATTGGACTAGTACCGCCGGGGAGCTGTTTTTT. Amino acids: CASSDWTSTAGELFF.

The chain recombines TRBV19 with TRBJ1-1; possible D gene TRBD1, 5 bases. V shed 5 bases and J shed 4 bases, with 17 bases lying between them. This CDR3 is built from 15 residues. Germline CDR1 LNHDA, CDR2 SQIVND (reference sequence). The CDR3 here is CASSSAGWLGTEAFF. DNA of the CDR3: TGTGCCAGTAGTTCGGCAGGGTGGTTGGGCACTGAAGCTTTCTTT. The variable domain in full, with the rest retrieved from reference TRBV19 and TRBJ1-1, is DGGITQSPKYLFRKEGQNVTLSCEQNLNHDAMYWYRQDPGQGLRLIYYSQIVNDFQKGDIAEGYSVSREKKESFPLTVTSAQKNPTAFYLCASSSAGWLGTEAFFGQGTRLTVV.

This clone was found a few times. The genes are TRBV18 and TRBJ2-5, with D possibly matching TRBD1 (5 bases). CDR1 is KGHSH, CDR2 LQKENI, per germline. CDR3 size: 13 residues. Between the trimmed V and J ends, which lost 2 bases and 4 bases, there was a span of 8 bases. CDR3 loop: CASSPRGGETQYF. Here the CDR3 DNA reads TGTGCCAGCTCACCAAGGGGCGGAGAGACCCAGTACTTC.

This clone was observed a single time. J is TRBJ1-4 and V is TRBV6-6, with D unclear. The CDR3 extends over 12 amino acids. V was pared by 9 bases and J by 6 bases, with 11 bases between. The germline CDR1 and CDR2 sequences are MNHNY and SVGAGI (reference sequence). In DNA, the CDR3 is TGTGCCAGTCGGAGGGAATATGAAAAACTGTTTTTT. Amino acid sequence: CASRREYEKLFF.

The chain has TRBV10-2 and TRBJ1-5, with D maybe TRBD1 (6 bases). V gave up 10 bases and J gave up 3 bases, with 10 bases separating them. Germline V gene data show CDR1 as WSHSY and CDR2 as SAAADI. The CDR3 extends over 12 amino acids. The CDR3 DNA follows: TGCGCCACTTGGACAGCCAATCAGCCCCAGCATTTT. This encodes CATWTANQPQHF.

This clone was recorded once. The chain carries TRBV10-3 and TRBJ2-5; TRBD2 matches 10 bases. The germline CDR1 and CDR2 sequences are ENHRY and SYGVKD. This CDR3 comprises 14 residues. V was clipped by 9 bases and J by 2 bases; unmatched bases: 6. The CDR3: CAINSGGSQETQYF. Here the CDR3 DNA reads TGTGCCATAAATAGCGGGGGGTCACAAGAGACCCAGTACTTC.

The rearrangement uses TRBV19 and TRBJ1-3; D uncertain. Trimming took 7 bases from V and 0 from J, leaving 13 bases between them. There are 15 residues in the CDR3. Germline V CDR1 and CDR2: LNHDA, SQIVND (reference sequence). CDR3 in DNA: TGTGCCAGTAATACTGACCAAGACTCTGGAAACACCATATATTTT. Its protein product is CASNTDQDSGNTIYF.

This chain joins TRBV5-7 and TRBJ2-4; TRBD2 aligns across 8 bases. TRBV5-7 is given ORF status, its function remaining uncertain. The V gene end was trimmed by 4 bases and the J gene end by 1 base; junction bases not matched to a gene: 7. This CDR3 has 16 residues. CDR3 loop: CASSLFSGVAKNIQYF. In DNA, the CDR3 is TGTGCCAGCAGCCTCTTTAGCGGGGTGGCCAAAAACATTCAGTACTTC.

This chain links TRBV5-1 with TRBJ1-5; 8 bases map to TRBD1. The CDR3 contains 14 residues. V lost 0 bases to trimming and J lost 8 bases; unmatched junction nucleotides: 4. The germline V gene encodes CDR1 SGHRS and CDR2 YFSETQ. This chain's CDR3 is CASSLGTGTEPQHF. CDR3 DNA sequence: TGCGCCAGCAGCTTGGGGACAGGGACGGAGCCCCAGCATTTT.